This TCR beta chain was found in a study of Ad26.COV2.S vaccination and SARS-CoV-2 variants. The repertoire was sequenced with immunoSEQ multiplex PCR; TCRdb's copy has only in-frame clones and lacks some. The sample has 350,000 to 450,000 clones, about 91% seen once. Study observations and caveats: It was vaccine recipients, not placebo recipients, who had the higher spike-specific TCR breadth.

The junction had 5 bases not matched to a gene; V was cut back by 3 bases and J by 4 bases. Germline V gene lookup returns CDR1 SGDLS and CDR2 YYNGEE. The CDR3 has 15 amino acids. In the case of this clone: The antigen remains unidentified.

This sequence joins TRBV9 and TRBJ1-5, with 9 bases lining up with TRBD1. The material was peripheral blood, obtained after recovery from COVID-19. This clonotype was obtained from a human donor who had recovered from COVID-19. The CDR3 region is CASSATGTGNQPQHF. The CDR3 region has the DNA TGTGCCAGCAGCGCGACCGGGACAGGGAATCAGCCCCAGCATTTT.